This record looks at one T cell receptor (beta chain) sequence and its context. No cognate antigen has been identified for it. No base-level quality is on record; no much larger clone is a single base apart. Per the publication, the treatment or condition label means: live attenuated yellow fever vaccine strain. A standard Ficoll-Paque protocol was used to isolate PBMCs from peripheral blood. CD4 and CD8 T-cell fractions were isolated with Dynabeads CD4 and CD8 positive selection kits. TriZol was used to extract RNA from bulk PBMCs, CD4 and CD8 fractions, and dextramer-positive and dextramer-negative fractions. TCRdb records Illumina NovaSeq 6000 as the sequencer. Synthesis of TCR cDNA relied on 5'RACE template switching, a step that introduced a universal primer site along with unique molecular identifiers. Priming for cDNA synthesis came from both the TCR alpha and TCR beta constant segments. Libraries were amplified in two PCR steps, with sample barcodes and sequencing adapters added in the second step. Libraries were sequenced on Illumina HiSeq 2500 (2x100 bp) or NovaSeq (2x150 bp). The source study handled its data this way. Reads were demultiplexed and collapsed into UMI consensus sequences with MIGEC, and V(D)J alignment was performed with MiXCR. Using edgeR on replicate PBMC samples, clonotypes were called vaccine-responding if FDR was below 0.01 and the log2 fold change was above 5 up to day 15. Each bulk clonotype was labeled CD4 or CD8 based on which sequenced repertoire, CD4 or CD8, contained the clonotype at higher abundance. Through fastp at Q25 and MiXCR, TCRdb rebuilt clones from the public reads, retaining in-frame beta chains. All rows with the same CDR3 protein become a single entry with the most common DNA and genes. The V and J calls come from TCRdb's annotation, not from the publication. Present in this sample are about 340,000 distinct CDR3 sequences, around 13% of which were seen just once. Approximately 3.3% of the sample comes from the top ten.

V sheds 4 bases and J sheds 1 base, leaving 12 bases between their ends. From the cysteine up to the valine, the CDR3 has a length of 14 residues. Just CDR3 DNA is preserved here, 42 bases in frame from base 1. The germline V gene yields SGHDT for CDR1 and YYEEEE for CDR2. The sample belongs to a study of T cells after yellow fever vaccination (dated by TCRdb to between 2018 and 2021). Notes on the research overall: The SMART-Seq v4 Ultra Low Input RNA kit was used to prepare libraries from fractions with low cell numbers. To follow T-cell clones before and after primary and booster YFV17D yellow fever vaccination, bulk TCR alpha and beta repertoires were sequenced over time. Two healthy male donors made up the cohort, one aged 18 to 29 years and the other aged 30 to 40 years. Blood samples were taken at several timepoints before and after primary and secondary immunization, and bulk PBMC replicates and cell subsets were isolated. Results the study describes overall, beyond this receptor: Compared with the primary T-cell response, the secondary T-cell response was weaker but faster, peaking on day 5 rather than day 15. The study included only a couple of donors, which limits how far the findings can be generalized. Most clones expanded after primary vaccination (about 95% of CD4 and roughly 90% of CD8) were re-detected after the booster, suggesting that broad memory maintenance occurred. Computational filtering was needed because FACS-sorted repertoires could contain abundant contaminating clonotypes from the bulk population. A small share of clonotypes was detected in both CD4 and CD8 compartments, with the overlap likely arising from convergent recombination.

The starting material was CD4+ T cells sorted from PBMCs, obtained 15 days after the yellow fever booster vaccination. This TCR was recovered from a man aged 18 to 30 who received the YFV17D yellow fever vaccine. The chain links TRBV5-6 with TRBJ2-7; the D gene lacks a confident call. The CDR3 reads as follows: CASSRLDVSYEQYV. Here is the DNA: TGTGCCAGCAGCAGGCTGGACGTTTCCTACGAGCAGTACGTC.